A single sample is the source of the 4 T cell receptor beta chains below, sequenced in a study of blood T cell repertoires in COVID-19. Generated by immunoSEQ multiplex PCR, the TCRdb table keeps only in-frame clones and is missing some. The sample consists of roughly 180,000 clones, 82% of them appearing once. The specimen was peripheral blood. The receptors derive from a woman older than 75 with active or convalescent COVID-19.

This chain connects TRBV28 to TRBJ1-2, with TRBD1 matching 11 bases. CDR3 length: 15 residues. J was trimmed by 3 bases and V by 6 bases; bases with no gene match: 6. The germline V gene has CDR1 MDHEN and CDR2 SYDVKM. In nucleotides, the CDR3 is TGTGCCAGCAGGTCCGAGGGACAGGGGGACTATGGCTACACCTTC. Protein: CASRSEGQGDYGYTF.

This clone was seen more than once but under ten times. The CDR3 loop is CASSGYGEGGEAFF. The CDR3 nucleotides are TGTGCCAGCAGTGGCTACGGGGAGGGAGGGGAAGCTTTCTTT. This chain links TRBV25-1 with TRBJ1-1, with unresolved D. CDR3 size: 14 residues. V lost 4 bases to trimming and J lost 8 bases, with 17 bases between them. The germline gives CDR1 MGHDK, CDR2 SYGVNS.

This clone was seen only a few times. The chain has TRBV10-2 and TRBJ1-1; TRBD1 matches at 10 bases. This CDR3 contains 15 residues. Germline V gene lookup returns CDR1 WSHSY and CDR2 SAAADI. J was trimmed by 0 bases and V by 9 bases; bases with no gene match: 7. CDR3 region: CASTDRGVMNTEAFF. CDR3 nucleotide sequence: TGCGCCAGTACGGACAGGGGGGTTATGAACACTGAAGCTTTCTTT.

The chain links TRBV24-1 to TRBJ2-5; 7 bases match TRBD1. Per the germline V gene, CDR1 is KGHDR and CDR2 is SFDVKD. This CDR3 is built from 11 residues. The J segment lost 5 bases and the V segment lost 9 bases, leaving 2 bases of the junction unmatched. CDR3 in DNA: TGTGCCACCTCACAGGGGGAGACCCAGTACTTC. This sequence encodes CATSQGETQYF.